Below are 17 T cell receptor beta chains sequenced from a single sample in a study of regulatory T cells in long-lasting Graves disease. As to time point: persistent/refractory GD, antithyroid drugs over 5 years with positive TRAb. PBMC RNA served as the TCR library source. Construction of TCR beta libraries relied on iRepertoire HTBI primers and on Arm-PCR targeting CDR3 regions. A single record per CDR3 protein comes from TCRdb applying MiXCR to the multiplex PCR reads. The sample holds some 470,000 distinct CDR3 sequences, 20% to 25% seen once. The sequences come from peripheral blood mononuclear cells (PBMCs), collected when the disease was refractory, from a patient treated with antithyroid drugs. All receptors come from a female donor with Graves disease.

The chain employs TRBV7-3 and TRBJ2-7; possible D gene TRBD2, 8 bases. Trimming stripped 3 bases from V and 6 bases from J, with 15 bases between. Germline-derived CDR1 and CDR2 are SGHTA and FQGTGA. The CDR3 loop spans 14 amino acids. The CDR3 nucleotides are TGTGCCAGCAGCTTCGGGGGGGACAGCCCCGAGCAGTACTTC. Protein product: CASSFGGDSPEQYF.

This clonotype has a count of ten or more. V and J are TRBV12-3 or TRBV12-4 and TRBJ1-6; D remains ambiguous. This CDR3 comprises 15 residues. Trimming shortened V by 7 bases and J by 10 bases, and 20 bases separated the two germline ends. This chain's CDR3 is CASTSERARGSPLHF. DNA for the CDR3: TGTGCCAGCACCTCCGAGCGGGCGCGAGGCTCACCCCTCCACTTT.

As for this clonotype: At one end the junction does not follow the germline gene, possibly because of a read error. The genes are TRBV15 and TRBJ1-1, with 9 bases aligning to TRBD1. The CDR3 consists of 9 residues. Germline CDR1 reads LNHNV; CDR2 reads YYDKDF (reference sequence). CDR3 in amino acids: CATSIDRGF. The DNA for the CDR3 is TGTGCCACCAGCATCGACAGGGGGTTT.

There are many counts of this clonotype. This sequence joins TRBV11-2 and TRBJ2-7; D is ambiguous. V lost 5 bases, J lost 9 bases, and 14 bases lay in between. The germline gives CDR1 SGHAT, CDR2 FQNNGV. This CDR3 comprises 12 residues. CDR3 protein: CASSRNPAGQYF. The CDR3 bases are TGTGCCAGCAGCCGGAACCCCGCCGGGCAGTACTTC.

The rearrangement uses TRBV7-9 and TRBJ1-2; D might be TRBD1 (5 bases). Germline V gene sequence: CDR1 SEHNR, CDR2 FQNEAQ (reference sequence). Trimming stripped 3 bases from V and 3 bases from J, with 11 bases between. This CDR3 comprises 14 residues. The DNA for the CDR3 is TGTGCCAGCAGCTTCGGCAGGGCATACTATGGCTACACCTTC. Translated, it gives CASSFGRAYYGYTF.

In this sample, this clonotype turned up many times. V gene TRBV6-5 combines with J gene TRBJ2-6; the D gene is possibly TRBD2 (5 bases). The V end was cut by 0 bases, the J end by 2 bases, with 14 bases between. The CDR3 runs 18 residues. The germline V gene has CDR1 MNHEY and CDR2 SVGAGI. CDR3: CASSYSSGSLPGANVLTF. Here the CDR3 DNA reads TGTGCCAGCAGTTACTCGAGCGGTTCTTTGCCTGGGGCCAACGTCCTGACTTTC.

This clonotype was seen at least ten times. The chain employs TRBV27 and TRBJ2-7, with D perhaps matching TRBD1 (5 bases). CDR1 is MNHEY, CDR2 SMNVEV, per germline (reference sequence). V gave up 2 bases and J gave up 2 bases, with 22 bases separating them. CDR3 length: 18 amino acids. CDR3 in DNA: TGTGCCAGCAGTTTAAGCTACCGACAGAAATTGAGAACCTACGAGCAGTACTTC. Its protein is CASSLSYRQKLRTYEQYF.

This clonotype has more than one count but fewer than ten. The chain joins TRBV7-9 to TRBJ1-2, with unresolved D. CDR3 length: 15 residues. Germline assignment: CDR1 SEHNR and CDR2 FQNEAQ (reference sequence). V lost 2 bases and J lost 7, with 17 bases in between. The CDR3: CASSLILAKVSGYTF. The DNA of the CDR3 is TGTGCCAGCAGCTTAATTTTAGCCAAGGTCTCTGGCTACACCTTC.

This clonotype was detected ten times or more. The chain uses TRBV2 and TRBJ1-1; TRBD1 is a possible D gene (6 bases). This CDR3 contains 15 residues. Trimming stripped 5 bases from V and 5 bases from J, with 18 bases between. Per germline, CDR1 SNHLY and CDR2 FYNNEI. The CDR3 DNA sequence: TGTGCCAGCAGTACTAGGACACCAGGGGTGACTGAAGCTTTCTTT. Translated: CASSTRTPGVTEAFF.

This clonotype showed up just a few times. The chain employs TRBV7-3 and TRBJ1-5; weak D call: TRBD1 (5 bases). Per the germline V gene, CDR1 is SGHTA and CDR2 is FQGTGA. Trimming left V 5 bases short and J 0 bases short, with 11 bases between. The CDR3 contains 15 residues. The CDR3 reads CASSLDTHSNQPQHF. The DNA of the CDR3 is TGTGCCAGCAGCCTGGACACACATAGCAATCAGCCCCAGCATTTT.

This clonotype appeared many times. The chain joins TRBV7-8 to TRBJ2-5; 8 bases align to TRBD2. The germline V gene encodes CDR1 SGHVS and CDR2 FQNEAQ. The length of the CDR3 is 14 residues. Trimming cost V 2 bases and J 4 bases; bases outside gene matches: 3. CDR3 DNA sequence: TGTGCCAGCAGCTTACTGCTAGCGGGAGAGACCCAGTACTTC. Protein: CASSLLLAGETQYF.

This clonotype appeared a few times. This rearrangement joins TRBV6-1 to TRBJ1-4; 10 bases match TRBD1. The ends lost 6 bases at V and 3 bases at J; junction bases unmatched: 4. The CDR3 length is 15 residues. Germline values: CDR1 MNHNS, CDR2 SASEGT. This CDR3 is CASRLGQGANEKLFF. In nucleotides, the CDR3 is TGTGCCAGCAGGCTTGGACAGGGGGCTAATGAAAAACTGTTTTTT.

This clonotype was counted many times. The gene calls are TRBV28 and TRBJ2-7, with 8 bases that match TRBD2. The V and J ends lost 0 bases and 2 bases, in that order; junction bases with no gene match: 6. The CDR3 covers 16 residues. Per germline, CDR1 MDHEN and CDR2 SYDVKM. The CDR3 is CASSLWASGGAYEQYF. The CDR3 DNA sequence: TGTGCCAGCAGTTTATGGGCCAGCGGGGGCGCCTACGAGCAGTACTTC.

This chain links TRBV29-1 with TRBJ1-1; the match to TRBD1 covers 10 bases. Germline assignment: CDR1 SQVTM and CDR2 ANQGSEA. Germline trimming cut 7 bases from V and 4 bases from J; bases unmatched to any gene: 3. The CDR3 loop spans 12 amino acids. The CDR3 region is CSADRGRTEAFF. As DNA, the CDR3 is TGCAGCGCCGACAGGGGGCGCACTGAAGCTTTCTTT.

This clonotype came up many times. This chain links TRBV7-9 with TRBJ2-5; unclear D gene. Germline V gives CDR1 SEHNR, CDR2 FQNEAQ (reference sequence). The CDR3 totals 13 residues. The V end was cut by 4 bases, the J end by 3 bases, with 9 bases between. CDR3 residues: CASSWATEETQYF. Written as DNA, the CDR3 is TGTGCCAGCAGCTGGGCGACGGAAGAGACCCAGTACTTC. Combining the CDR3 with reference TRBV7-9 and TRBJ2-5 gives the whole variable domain DTGVSQNPRHKITKRGQNVTFRCDPISEHNRLYWYRQTLGQGPEFLTYFQNEAQLEKSRLLSDRFSAERPKGSFSTLEIQRTEQGDSAMYLCASSWATEETQYFGPGTRLLVL.

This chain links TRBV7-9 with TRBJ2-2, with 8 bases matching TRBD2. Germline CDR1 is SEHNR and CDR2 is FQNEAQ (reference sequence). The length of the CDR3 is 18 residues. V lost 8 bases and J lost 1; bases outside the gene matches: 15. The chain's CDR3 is CASPSAGGRSLNTGELFF. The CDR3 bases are TGTGCCAGCCCCTCGGCAGGCGGGAGGTCGTTGAACACCGGGGAGCTGTTTTTT.

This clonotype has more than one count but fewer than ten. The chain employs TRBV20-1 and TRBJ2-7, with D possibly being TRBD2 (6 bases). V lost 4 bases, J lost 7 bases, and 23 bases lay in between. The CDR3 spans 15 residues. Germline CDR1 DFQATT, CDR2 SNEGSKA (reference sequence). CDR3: CSATEDLAIGGEQYF. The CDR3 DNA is TGCAGTGCTACCGAAGATTTGGCTATCGGAGGGGAGCAGTACTTC.